This entry concerns a single T cell receptor beta chain. This specimen comes from a study of CD8+ T cells in alopecia areata. RNA extraction and reverse transcription yielded cDNA as sequencing template. The repertoire was sequenced with immunoSEQ multiplex PCR; TCRdb's copy has only in-frame clones and lacks some. The sample shows about 190,000 clones, about three fifths of them seen only once. As for treatment: oral pan-JAK inhibitor, 5-10 mg twice daily. Germline V gene sequence: CDR1 GTSNPN, CDR2 SVGIG (reference sequence). This CDR3 is 12 amino acids long. V was pared by 4 bases and J by 2 bases, with 8 bases between.

The source was CD4+ T cells sorted from blood, collected at week 4, from a patient treated with tofacitinib. The origin of this receptor is a human donor with alopecia areata. The chain has TRBV30 and TRBJ2-5, with no clear D. In DNA form, the CDR3 reads TGTGCCTGGACCTGGGGACAAGAGACCCAGTACTTC. Its translation: CAWTWGQETQYF.